The rows below give T cell receptor beta chains drawn from one sample of a study of cytomegalovirus exposure and HLA in healthy donors. Using immunoSEQ multiplex PCR, the repertoire was profiled, and TCRdb retains in-frame clones only, with some absent. The data show around 170,000 clones, more than 80% seen once. Sequencing input: PBMCs. The source of these receptors is a woman aged 45-60 years in good health and CMV-seropositive. CDR3s include the opening cysteine and the closing phenylalanine or tryptophan. D genes are given only for firm matches. Clone size is shown for a subset of rows, as once, few, many or a class of expanded clone.

J gene | D gene | CDR3 length | V gene | clone size | CDR3 DNA | CDR3 protein
TRBJ2-5 | - | 12 | TRBV29-1 | - | TGCAGCGTTCCTGGTCGCGGAGAGACCCAGTACTTC | CSVPGRGETQYF
TRBJ1-1 | TRBD1 | 13 | TRBV29-1 | - | TGCAGCGTTAGGGGACAGGGCAACACTGAAGCTTTCTTT | CSVRGQGNTEAFF
TRBJ2-3 | TRBD2 | 17 | TRBV11-1 | - | TGTGCCAGCAGCCGAACCTCGGGGGGACTTGGGGCAGATACGCAGTATTTT | CASSRTSGGLGADTQYF
TRBJ2-1 | TRBD2 | 15 | TRBV5-4 | - | TGTGCCAGCAGCTTGACTAGCGGGGGGTGGGATGAGCAGTTCTTC | CASSLTSGGWDEQFF
TRBJ1-4 | - | 15 | TRBV10-3 | - | TGTGCCATCAGTGAGGGAGGGGGGGGATCGGAAAAACTGTTTTTT | CAISEGGGGSEKLFF
TRBJ2-1 | TRBD2 | 17 | TRBV19 | - | TGTGCCAGTAGTCCCGGGTGGCGGGGGGGATCCTACAATGAGCAGTTCTTC | CASSPGWRGGSYNEQFF
TRBJ2-5 | - | 12 | TRBV30 | - | TGTGCCTGGAATGTCGGGCAAGAGACCCAGTACTTC | CAWNVGQETQYF
TRBJ2-1 | - | 13 | TRBV6-5 | - | TGTGCCAGCAGTTACTCCTTAGTACGCGAGCAGTTCTTC | CASSYSLVREQFF
TRBJ2-5 | TRBD2 | 15 | TRBV7-7 | - | TGTGCTAGCGCCCCCTTTAGCGGGTCAAAAGAGACCCAGTACTTC | CASAPFSGSKETQYF
TRBJ1-1 | - | 16 | TRBV11-3 | - | TGTGCCAGCAGCTTAGTTGGAACAGAAATGAACACTGAAGCTTTCTTT | CASSLVGTEMNTEAFF
TRBJ2-7 | - | 13 | TRBV11-2 | - | TGTGCCAGCAGCTTAGTGGGGCAGGACGAGCAGTACTTC | CASSLVGQDEQYF
TRBJ1-5 | - | 14 | TRBV2 | - | TGTGCCAGCAGCCAACAGGGTATCAATCAGCCCCAGCATTTT | CASSQQGINQPQHF
TRBJ2-1 | TRBD2 | 16 | TRBV5-6 | - | TGTGCCAGCAGGAGAAGGGGACTAGCGGGGGGGAATGAGCAGTTCTTC | CASRRRGLAGGNEQFF
TRBJ2-7 | TRBD1 | 15 | TRBV2 | - | TGTGCCAGCAGTGGGCGTGGGGACAGCTCCTACGAGCAGTACTTC | CASSGRGDSSYEQYF
TRBJ1-1 | - | 13 | TRBV6-1 | - | TGTGCCAGCAGCTTACAGGGAAACACTGAAGCTTTCTTT | CASSLQGNTEAFF
TRBJ2-1 | TRBD2 | 14 | TRBV10-2 | - | TGCGCCAGCAGGGCAAGCGGGGGCCAAAATGAGCAGTTCTTC | CASRASGGQNEQFF
TRBJ2-2 | - | 14 | TRBV5-1 | few | TGCGCCAGCAGGCCCGGGATTAACACCGGGGAGCTGTTTTTT | CASRPGINTGELFF
TRBJ2-5 | TRBD2 | 16 | TRBV4-3 | - | TGCGCCAGCAGCCGAGGGTGGGGGGGAAGGGAAGAGACCCAGTACTTC | CASSRGWGGREETQYF
TRBJ2-1 | TRBD1 | 15 | TRBV4-1 | once | TGCGCCAGCAGCCTGGGACAGGGGGCATGGGATGAGCAGTTCTTC | CASSLGQGAWDEQFF
TRBJ2-5 | - | 13 | TRBV7-9 | once | TGTGCCAGCAGCTTAGCCGCAGGGCAGACCCAGTACTTC | CASSLAAGQTQYF
TRBJ1-2 | TRBD1 | 13 | TRBV10-3 | - | TGTGCCATCTGGGGACAGGGGGCCGATGGCTACACCTTC | CAIWGQGADGYTF
TRBJ1-2 | - | 12 | TRBV5-6 | few | TGTGCCAGCAGCTTGGGGACAGTTGGCTACACCTTC | CASSLGTVGYTF
TRBJ1-2 | - | 14 | TRBV6-1 | - | TGTGCCAGCAGTGAAATGACCATACCGGGTGGCTACACCTTC | CASSEMTIPGGYTF
TRBJ1-6 | TRBD1 | 14 | TRBV4-3 | - | TGCGCCAGCAGCCAGGACAGGCAGCCTTCACCCCTCCACTTT | CASSQDRQPSPLHF
TRBJ2-5 | - | 13 | TRBV7-9 | - | TGTGCCAGCAGCTATTTGAGCGGGGAGACCCAGTACTTC | CASSYLSGETQYF
TRBJ1-1 | - | 15 | TRBV4-1 | few | TGCGCCAGCAGCCAAGGAGACGCAGGTCACACTGAAGCTTTCTTT | CASSQGDAGHTEAFF
TRBJ1-1 | - | 14 | TRBV6-6 | - | TGTGCCAGCAGCCGTGGACAGCTTGGCACTGAAGCTTTCTTT | CASSRGQLGTEAFF
TRBJ2-5 | TRBD1 | 14 | TRBV5-1 | - | TGCGCCAGCAGCTTGGCAGGGGGCCAAGAGACCCAGTACTTC | CASSLAGGQETQYF
TRBJ2-7 | TRBD2 | 15 | TRBV11-1 | - | TGTGCCAGCAGCCTAGGTATGGGAGGGAGTATCGAGCAGTACTTC | CASSLGMGGSIEQYF
TRBJ2-7 | TRBD1 | 18 | TRBV2 | - | TGTGCCAGCAGTGAAAGGGGGGCGAGGACAGGGGGTTTTTACGAGCAGTACTTC | CASSERGARTGGFYEQYF
TRBJ2-1 | TRBD1 | 16 | TRBV28 | once | TGTGCCAGCAGTTTAAGGCTAACAGGGGTCTACAATGAGCAGTTCTTC | CASSLRLTGVYNEQFF
TRBJ2-5 | - | 16 | TRBV14 | - | TGTGCCAGCAGCCAAGATTTAGGAGGGGCCAGAGAGACCCAGTACTTC | CASSQDLGGARETQYF